The present T cell receptor (beta chain) was sequenced within a study of OX40 agonist ivuxolimab in advanced cancers. Study context: Of mixed ages from about 23 to 90 and averaging about 56 years, the group was just under 85% male.

Only in-frame clones appear in the TCRdb table, and some are missing; sequencing was by immunoSEQ multiplex PCR. The repertoire holds tens of thousands of clones, about 89% seen once, with 18% in the top ten. General observations from the study: Mean expanded clone counts were higher in CD8+ than CD4+ T cells. At 0.1 to 3.0 mg/kg, CD4+ and CD8+ blood T cells expanded clonally by week 6.

The CDR3 has 12 amino acids. Germline assignment: CDR1 SGHAT and CDR2 FQNNGV. Trimming stripped 4 bases from V and 8 bases from J, with 11 bases between. This clone is termed medium-sized. Its specificity is unknown. The material was CD4+ or CD8+ T cells sorted from blood, obtained in a trial of the OX40 agonist ivuxolimab. The receptor was derived from an adult with an advanced solid tumor such as melanoma, head and neck, liver or kidney cancer. V gene TRBV11-2 combines with J gene TRBJ1-2, with a tentative D call TRBD1 (5 bases). CDR3 bases: TGTGCCAGCAGCTCAAGGGGTCGGGGCTACACCTTC. Translating it yields CASSSRGRGYTF.